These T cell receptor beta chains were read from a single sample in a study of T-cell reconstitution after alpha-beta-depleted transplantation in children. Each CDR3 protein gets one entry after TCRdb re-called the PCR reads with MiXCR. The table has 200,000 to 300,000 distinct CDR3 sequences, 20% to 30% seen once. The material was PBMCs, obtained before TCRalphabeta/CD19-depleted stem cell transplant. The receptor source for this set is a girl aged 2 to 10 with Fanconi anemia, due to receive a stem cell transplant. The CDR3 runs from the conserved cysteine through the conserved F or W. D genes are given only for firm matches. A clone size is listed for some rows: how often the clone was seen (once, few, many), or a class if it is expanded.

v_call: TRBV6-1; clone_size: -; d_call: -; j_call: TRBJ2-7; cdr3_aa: CASSEPGVSYEQYF; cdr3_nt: TGTGCCAGCAGTGAACCGGGGGTGAGCTACGAGCAGTACTTC
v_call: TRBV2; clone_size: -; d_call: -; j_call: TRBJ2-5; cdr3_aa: CASSWTVPQETQYF; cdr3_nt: TGTGCCAGCAGTTGGACTGTTCCTCAGGAGACCCAGTACTTC
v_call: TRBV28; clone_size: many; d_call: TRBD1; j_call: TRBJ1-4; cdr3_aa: CASSRGTGRRNRLFF; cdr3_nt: TGTGCCAGCAGCCGCGGGACAGGCAGACGGAATAGACTGTTTTTT
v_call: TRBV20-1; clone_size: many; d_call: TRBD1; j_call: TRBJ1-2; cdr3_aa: CSALGQGDGYTF; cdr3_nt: TGCAGTGCTTTAGGACAGGGTGACGGCTACACCTTC
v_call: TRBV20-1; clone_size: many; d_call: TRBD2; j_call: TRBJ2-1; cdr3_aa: CSASSGINEQFF; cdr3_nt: TGCAGTGCTTCTAGCGGGATCAATGAGCAGTTCTTC
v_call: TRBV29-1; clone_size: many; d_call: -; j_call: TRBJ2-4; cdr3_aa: CSVVGAKNIQYF; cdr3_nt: TGCAGCGTTGTTGGAGCCAAAAACATTCAGTACTTC
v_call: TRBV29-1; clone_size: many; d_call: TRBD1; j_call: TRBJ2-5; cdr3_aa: CSVEDSWGQRQETQYF; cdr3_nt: TGCAGCGTTGAAGATTCGTGGGGACAGAGACAAGAGACCCAGTACTTC
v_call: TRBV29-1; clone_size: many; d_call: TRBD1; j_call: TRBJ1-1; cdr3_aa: CSVADRVNTEAFF; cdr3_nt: TGCAGCGTCGCCGACAGGGTGAACACTGAAGCTTTCTTT
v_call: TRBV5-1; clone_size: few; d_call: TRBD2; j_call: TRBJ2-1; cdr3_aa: CASSFGLAASYNEQFF; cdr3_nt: TGCGCCAGCAGCTTCGGACTAGCGGCTTCTTACAATGAGCAGTTCTTC
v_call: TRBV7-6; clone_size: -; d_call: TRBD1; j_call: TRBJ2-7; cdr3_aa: CASSSDRGTNEQYF; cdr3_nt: TGTGCCAGCAGCTCGGACAGGGGAACAAACGAGCAGTACTTC
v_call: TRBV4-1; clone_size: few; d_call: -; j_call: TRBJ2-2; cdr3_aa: CASSQSGTNTGELFF; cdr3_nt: TGCGCCAGCAGCCAGTCTGGGACGAACACCGGGGAGCTGTTTTTT
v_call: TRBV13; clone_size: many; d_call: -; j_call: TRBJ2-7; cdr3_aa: CASSLAGPRWNEQYF; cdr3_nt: TGTGCCAGCAGCTTAGCAGGGCCGCGGTGGAACGAGCAGTACTTC
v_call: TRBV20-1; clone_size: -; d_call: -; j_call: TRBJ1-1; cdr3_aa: CSARVPTRLTEAFF; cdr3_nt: TGCAGTGCTAGAGTCCCTACTAGACTCACTGAAGCTTTCTTT
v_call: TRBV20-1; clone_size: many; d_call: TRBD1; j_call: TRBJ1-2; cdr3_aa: CSAPKQGAVYGYTF; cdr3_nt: TGCAGTGCCCCGAAACAGGGGGCGGTCTATGGCTACACCTTC
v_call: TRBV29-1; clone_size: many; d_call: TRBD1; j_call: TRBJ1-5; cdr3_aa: CSVRQGGNQPQHF; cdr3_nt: TGCAGCGTTCGACAGGGTGGCAATCAGCCCCAGCATTTT
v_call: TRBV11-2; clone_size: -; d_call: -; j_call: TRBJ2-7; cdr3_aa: CASSLAEQQYF; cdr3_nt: TGTGCCAGCAGCTTAGCGGAGCAGCAGTACTTC
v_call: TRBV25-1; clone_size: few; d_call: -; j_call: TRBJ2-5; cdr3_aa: CASSEYGGEETQYF; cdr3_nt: TGTGCCAGCAGTGAATATGGGGGAGAAGAGACCCAGTACTTC
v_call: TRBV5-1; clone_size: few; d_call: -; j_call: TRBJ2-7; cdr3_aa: CASSLKGTYEQYF; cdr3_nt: TGCGCCAGCAGCTTGAAAGGAACCTACGAGCAGTACTTC
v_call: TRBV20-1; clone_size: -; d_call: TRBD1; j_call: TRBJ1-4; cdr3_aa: CSASAGQGGEKLFF; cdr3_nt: TGCAGTGCTAGCGCCGGACAGGGTGGTGAAAAACTGTTTTTT
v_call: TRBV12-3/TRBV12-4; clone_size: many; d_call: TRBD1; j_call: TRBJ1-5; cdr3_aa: CASSPYRGSNQPQHF; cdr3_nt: TGTGCCAGCAGTCCCTACAGGGGTTCCAATCAGCCCCAGCATTTT
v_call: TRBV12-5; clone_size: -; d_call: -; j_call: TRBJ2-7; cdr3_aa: CASGLTLLSKVSDEQYF; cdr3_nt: TGTGCTAGTGGTTTGACCCTGTTGTCTAAGGTAAGCGACGAGCAGTACTTC
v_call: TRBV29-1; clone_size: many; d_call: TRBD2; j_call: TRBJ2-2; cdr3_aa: CSVEDRLAGGDAYTGELFF; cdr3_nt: TGCAGCGTTGAAGATAGACTAGCGGGAGGTGATGCTTACACCGGGGAGCTGTTTTTT
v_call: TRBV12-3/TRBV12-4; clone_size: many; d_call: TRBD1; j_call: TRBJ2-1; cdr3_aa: CASSLGTGGNEQFF; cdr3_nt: TGTGCCAGCAGTTTAGGGACAGGGGGCAATGAGCAGTTCTTC
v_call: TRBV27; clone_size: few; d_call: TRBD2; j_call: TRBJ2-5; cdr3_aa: CASSLGTSGRARETQYF; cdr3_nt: TGTGCCAGCAGTTTAGGAACTAGCGGGAGGGCCCGGGAGACCCAGTACTTC
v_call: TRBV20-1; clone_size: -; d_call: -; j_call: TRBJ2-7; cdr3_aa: CSARIPAPSATYEQYF; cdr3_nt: TGCAGTGCTAGAATACCAGCCCCTAGCGCAACCTACGAGCAGTACTTC
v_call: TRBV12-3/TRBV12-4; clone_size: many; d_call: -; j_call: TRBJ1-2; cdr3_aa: CASSWTENYGYTF; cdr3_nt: TGTGCCAGCAGTTGGACAGAAAACTATGGCTACACCTTC
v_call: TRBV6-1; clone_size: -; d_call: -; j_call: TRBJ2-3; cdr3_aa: CASSERGTGTDTQYF; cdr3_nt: TGTGCCAGCAGTGAACGGGGGACAGGCACAGATACGCAGTATTTT
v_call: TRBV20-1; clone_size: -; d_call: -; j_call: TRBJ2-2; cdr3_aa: CSASYAATGELFF; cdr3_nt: TGCAGTGCTAGTTATGCAGCCACCGGGGAGCTGTTTTTT
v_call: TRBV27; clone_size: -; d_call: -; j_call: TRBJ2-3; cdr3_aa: CASSPRLGRGLTDTQYF; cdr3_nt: TGTGCCAGCAGCCCCCGCCTCGGCAGGGGACTCACAGATACGCAGTATTTT
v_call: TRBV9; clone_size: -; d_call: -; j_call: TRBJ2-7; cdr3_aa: CASSVAGTLTYEQYF; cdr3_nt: TGTGCCAGCAGCGTAGCCGGGACACTCACCTACGAGCAGTACTTC
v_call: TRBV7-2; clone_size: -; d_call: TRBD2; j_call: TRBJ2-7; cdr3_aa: CASSLRTSGAATYEQYF; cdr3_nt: TGTGCCAGCAGCCTCCGGACTAGCGGGGCCGCTACCTACGAGCAGTACTTC
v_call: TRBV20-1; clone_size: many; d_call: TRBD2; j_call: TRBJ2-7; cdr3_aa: CSTFTSVVEQYF; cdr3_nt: TGCAGTACCTTTACTAGCGTCGTCGAGCAGTACTTC
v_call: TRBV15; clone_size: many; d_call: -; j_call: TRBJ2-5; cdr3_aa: CATSLYTRETQYF; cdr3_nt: TGTGCCACCAGCCTTTATACCCGGGAGACCCAGTACTTC
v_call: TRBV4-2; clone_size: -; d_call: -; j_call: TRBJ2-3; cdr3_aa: CASRRKRYTDTQYF; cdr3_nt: TGTGCCAGCAGGCGAAAAAGATACACAGATACGCAGTATTTT
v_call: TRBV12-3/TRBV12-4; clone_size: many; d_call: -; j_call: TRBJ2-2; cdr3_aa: CASSFRGNTGELFF; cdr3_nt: TGTGCCAGCAGTTTCCGGGGGAACACCGGGGAGCTGTTTTTT
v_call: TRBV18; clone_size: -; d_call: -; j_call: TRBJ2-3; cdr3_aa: CASSPVASNQRTDTQYF; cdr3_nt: TGTGCCAGCTCACCAGTGGCTTCAAACCAACGCACAGATACGCAGTATTTT
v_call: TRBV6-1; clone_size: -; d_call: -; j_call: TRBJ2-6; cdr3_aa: CASTPSSGANVLTF; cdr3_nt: TGTGCCAGCACACCGAGCTCTGGGGCCAACGTCCTGACTTTC
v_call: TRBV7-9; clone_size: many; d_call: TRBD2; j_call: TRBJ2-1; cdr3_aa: CASSLEAAGGPFYNEQFF; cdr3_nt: TGTGCCAGCAGCTTAGAAGCAGCGGGAGGGCCCTTCTACAATGAGCAGTTCTTC
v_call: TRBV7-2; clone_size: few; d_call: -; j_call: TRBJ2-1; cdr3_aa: CASSLAGTFNEQFF; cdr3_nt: TGTGCCAGCAGCTTAGCAGGGACTTTCAATGAGCAGTTCTTC
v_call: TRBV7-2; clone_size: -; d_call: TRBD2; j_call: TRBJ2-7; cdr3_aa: CASSLAFRGGRTYEQYF; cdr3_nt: TGTGCCAGCAGCTTAGCATTCCGGGGGGGCAGAACCTACGAGCAGTACTTC
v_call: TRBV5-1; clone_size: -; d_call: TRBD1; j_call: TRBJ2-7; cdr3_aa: CASSLEGRQGAEQYF; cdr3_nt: TGCGCCAGCAGCTTGGAAGGGCGACAGGGGGCCGAGCAGTACTTC
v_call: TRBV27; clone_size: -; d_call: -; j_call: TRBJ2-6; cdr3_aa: CASSSEISGANVLTF; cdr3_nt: TGTGCCAGCAGTTCCGAGATTTCTGGGGCCAACGTCCTGACTTTC
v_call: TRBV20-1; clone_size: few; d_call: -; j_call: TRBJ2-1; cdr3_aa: CSAEGRRPINNEQFF; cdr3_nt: TGCAGTGCGGAGGGGAGGAGACCAATTAACAATGAGCAGTTCTTC
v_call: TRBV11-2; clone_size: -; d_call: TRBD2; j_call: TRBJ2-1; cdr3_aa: CASSLVSTSGNNEQFF; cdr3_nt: TGTGCCAGCAGCTTAGTATCGACTAGCGGAAACAATGAGCAGTTCTTC
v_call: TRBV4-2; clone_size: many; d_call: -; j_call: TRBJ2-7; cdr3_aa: CASSHEGESSYEQYF; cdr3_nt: TGTGCCAGCAGCCATGAAGGAGAAAGCTCCTACGAGCAGTACTTC
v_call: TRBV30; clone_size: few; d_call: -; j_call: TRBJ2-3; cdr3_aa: CAWRGDFGTDTQYF; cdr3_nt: TGTGCCTGGAGAGGGGATTTCGGCACAGATACGCAGTATTTT
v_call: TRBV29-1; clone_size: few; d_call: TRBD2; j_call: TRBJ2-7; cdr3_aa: CSVEDGLGYEQYF; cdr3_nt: TGCAGCGTTGAAGATGGACTAGGGTACGAGCAGTACTTC
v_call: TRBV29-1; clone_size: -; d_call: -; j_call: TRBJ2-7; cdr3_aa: CSVVRDLNEQYF; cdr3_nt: TGCAGCGTCGTCCGCGATTTGAACGAGCAGTACTTC
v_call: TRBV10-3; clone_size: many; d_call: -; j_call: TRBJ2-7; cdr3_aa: CAISGDASYEQYF; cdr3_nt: TGTGCCATCAGTGGGGACGCCTCCTACGAGCAGTACTTC
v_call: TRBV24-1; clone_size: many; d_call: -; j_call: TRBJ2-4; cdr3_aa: CATSDLDIQYF; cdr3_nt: TGTGCCACCAGTGATCTGGACATTCAGTACTTC
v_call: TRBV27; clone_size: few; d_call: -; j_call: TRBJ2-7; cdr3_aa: CASSYSPRAYEQYF; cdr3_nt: TGTGCCAGCAGTTACAGTCCCCGAGCCTACGAGCAGTACTTC
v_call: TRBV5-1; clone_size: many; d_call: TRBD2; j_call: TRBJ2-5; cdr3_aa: CASVQLAGSQETQYF; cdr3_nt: TGCGCCAGCGTACAACTAGCGGGATCTCAAGAGACCCAGTACTTC
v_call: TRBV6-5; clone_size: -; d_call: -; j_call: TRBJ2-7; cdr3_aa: CASSYSVAAYEQYF; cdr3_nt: TGTGCCAGCAGTTACTCGGTCGCAGCCTACGAGCAGTACTTC
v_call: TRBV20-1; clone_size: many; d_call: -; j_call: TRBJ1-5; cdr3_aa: CSAGGFSNQPQHF; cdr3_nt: TGCAGTGCCGGGGGTTTCAGCAATCAGCCCCAGCATTTT
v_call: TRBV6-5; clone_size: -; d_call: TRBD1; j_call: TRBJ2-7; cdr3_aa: CASSHSTGTGLYEQYF; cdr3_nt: TGTGCCAGCAGTCACTCCACCGGGACAGGGCTATACGAGCAGTACTTC
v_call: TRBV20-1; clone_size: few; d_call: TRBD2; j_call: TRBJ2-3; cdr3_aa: CSAGVAGVWGTQYF; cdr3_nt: TGCAGTGCGGGGGTAGCGGGAGTGTGGGGTACGCAGTATTTT
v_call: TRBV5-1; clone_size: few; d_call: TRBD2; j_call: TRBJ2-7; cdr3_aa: CASSPVGVGLAVYEQYF; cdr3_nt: TGCGCCAGCAGCCCTGTAGGGGTGGGACTAGCGGTCTACGAGCAGTACTTC